This T cell receptor beta chain was obtained from a study of PD-1 blockade in classical Hodgkin lymphoma. Regarding this clone: Its antigen is not known.

The time point denotes: cycle 4 day 1 (C4D1), after less than 7 weeks of nivolumab. Every patient was affected by relapse after autologous stem cell transplantation, while exposure to brentuximab vedotin was not uniform. Study-level findings and limits: Diversity in CD4+ TCRs, unlike that measured in CD8+ TCRs, had risen significantly by C4D1.

Assay used: immunoSEQ multiplex PCR; TCRdb lists only in-frame clones, some missing. The profile shows roughly 39,000 clones, 77% of them singletons. This specimen was peripheral blood mononuclear cells (PBMCs), taken before the fourth cycle of nivolumab. The receptor was derived from a human donor with classical Hodgkin lymphoma.

CDR3 loop: CASRAGTHYNEQFF. The CDR3 DNA follows: TGTGCCAGCAGGGCCGGGACACATTACAATGAGCAGTTCTTC. This sequence joins TRBV5-8 and TRBJ2-1, with a possible D match to TRBD1 (6 bases). CDR3 size: 14 residues. The V end lost 5 bases, the J end lost 4 bases, and 13 bases lay between the germline ends. CDR1 and CDR2 (germline): SGHTS, YDEGEE.